The 29 T cell receptor beta chains presented below share a single source sample, sequenced in a study of blood T cell repertoires in COVID-19. Sequencing used immunoSEQ multiplex PCR; TCRdb keeps in-frame clones, though not all of them. Of under 300,000 clones in the sample, around nine tenths are singletons; the top ten hold under 2.5%. Sequenced sample: peripheral blood. The receptors were gathered from a woman in her thirties or forties who had recovered from COVID-19.

This chain links TRBV4-1 with TRBJ2-3; perhaps TRBD2 as D (5 bases). The V end was cut by 0 bases, the J end by 8 bases, with 9 bases between. Germline V gives CDR1 MGHRA, CDR2 YSYEKL. This CDR3 contains 13 residues. The CDR3 is CASSQDLGVTQYF. CDR3 DNA: TGCGCCAGCAGCCAAGATCTCGGGGTTACGCAGTATTTT.

J is TRBJ2-5 and V is TRBV6-2 or TRBV6-3; TRBD1 is a possible D gene (7 bases). Germline CDR1 is MNHEY and CDR2 is SVGEGT. This CDR3 has 15 amino acids. V dropped 4 bases and J dropped 1 base, with 13 bases sitting between them. The CDR3 loop is CASSFGRGVQETQYF. The DNA for the CDR3 is TGTGCCAGCAGTTTTGGCAGGGGGGTCCAAGAGACCCAGTACTTC.

The rearrangement links TRBV4-2 to TRBJ2-7; D unresolved. The V gene's germline CDR1 is LGHNA and CDR2 YNFKEQ. Trimming took off 1 base at V and 7 bases at J, with 20 bases between the two ends. This CDR3 is 16 amino acids long. The DNA for the CDR3 is TGTGCCAGCAGCCAAGTTTCGGTAGAGAAAATTCGGGAGCAGTACTTC. It yields the protein CASSQVSVEKIREQYF.

The rearrangement joins TRBV29-1 to TRBJ2-2; D uncertain. CDR1 is SQVTM, CDR2 ANQGSEA, per germline. The CDR3 consists of 15 residues. Trimming took off 0 bases at V and 2 bases at J, with 10 bases between the two ends. The CDR3 bases are TGCAGCGTTGAAGAGGCCGGGTTAAACACCGGGGAGCTGTTTTTT. Encoded protein: CSVEEAGLNTGELFF.

CDR3 bases: TGCGCCAGCAGCTTGGCTAGCGGCTCCTACGAGCAGTACTTC. Protein product: CASSLASGSYEQYF. This chain joins TRBV5-1 and TRBJ2-7, with 7 nucleotides matching TRBD2. The J segment lost 0 bases and the V segment lost 0 bases, leaving 0 bases of the junction unmatched. The V gene's germline CDR1 is SGHRS and CDR2 YFSETQ. The CDR3 totals 14 residues.

The rearrangement links TRBV6-5 to TRBJ1-5; D unclear. This CDR3 has 14 amino acids. The V end was cut by 7 bases, the J end by 6 bases, with 16 bases between. Germline CDR1 and CDR2: MNHEY and SVGAGI. This CDR3 reads CASTERRIGQPQHF. The CDR3 region has the DNA TGTGCCAGCACAGAGCGCCGTATAGGTCAGCCCCAGCATTTT.

The CDR3 bases are TGTGCCAGTAGTACTCGACTAGCGGCCAATGAGCAGTTCTTC. Its protein is CASSTRLAANEQFF. V usage is TRBV19 and J usage is TRBJ2-1, with 9 nucleotides matching TRBD2. The CDR3 loop spans 14 amino acids. The J segment lost 6 bases and the V segment lost 4 bases, leaving 4 bases of the junction unmatched. In germline, CDR1 is LNHDA, CDR2 SQIVND (reference sequence).

V is TRBV29-1 and J is TRBJ1-2; 7 positions match TRBD1. Trimming at V came to 6 bases and at J to 8 bases, leaving 12 bases not matched to a gene. The germline V gene encodes CDR1 SQVTM and CDR2 ANQGSEA. The CDR3 consists of 13 residues. CDR3 residues: CSVGTVLTRGYTF. The CDR3 region has the DNA TGCAGCGTCGGGACAGTTTTAACTAGAGGCTACACCTTC.

This sequence joins TRBV7-2 and TRBJ1-3; possibly TRBD1 for D (6 bases). With 2 bases removed from V and 3 bases from J, the gap between germline ends came to 11 bases. Germline CDR1 reads SGHTA; CDR2 reads FQGNSA. The CDR3 is 15 residues long. CDR3: CASSLSGADGNTIYF. The CDR3 region has the DNA TGTGCCAGCAGCTTATCAGGGGCGGATGGAAACACCATATATTTT.

The rearrangement uses TRBV30 and TRBJ1-1, with TRBD1 matching over 11 bases. From germline, CDR1 is GTSNPN and CDR2 SVGIG (reference sequence). The CDR3 extends over 13 amino acids. J was trimmed by 5 bases and V by 5 bases; bases with no gene match: 4. This CDR3 reads CAWGTGGRTEAFF. The CDR3 nucleotides are TGTGCCTGGGGGACAGGGGGAAGAACTGAAGCTTTCTTT.

The chain has TRBV19 and TRBJ1-1; tentatively, D is TRBD1 (6 bases). The CDR3 covers 15 residues. The germline V gene encodes CDR1 LNHDA and CDR2 SQIVND (reference sequence). V gave up 1 base and J gave up 11 bases, with 20 bases separating them. For the CDR3, the DNA is TGTGCCAGTAGTATAGGGCCCGACAGGATCGTCAGTGCTTTCTTT. Encoded protein: CASSIGPDRIVSAFF.

This clone came up once. The chain links TRBV7-9 to TRBJ2-7; 10 bases line up with TRBD1. In germline, CDR1 is SEHNR, CDR2 FQNEAQ (reference sequence). CDR3 size: 15 residues. Trimming at V came to 5 bases and at J to 4 bases, leaving 8 bases not matched to a gene. The CDR3 here is CASSPWGQGLYEQYF. The CDR3 region has the DNA TGTGCCAGCAGCCCATGGGGACAGGGGTTGTACGAGCAGTACTTC.

This chain links TRBV6-5 with TRBJ2-7; 11 bases align to TRBD2. The CDR3 is made up of 15 amino acids. The germline V gene has CDR1 MNHEY and CDR2 SVGAGI. The V gene end was trimmed by 4 bases and the J gene end by 2 bases; junction bases not matched to a gene: 4. The chain's CDR3 is CASSSGTSGPYEQYF. In DNA form, the CDR3 reads TGTGCCAGCAGTTCCGGGACTAGCGGACCCTACGAGCAGTACTTC.

V and J are TRBV4-1 and TRBJ1-5, with 9 nucleotides matching TRBD1. The CDR3 has 15 amino acids. J was trimmed by 5 bases and V by 1 base; bases with no gene match: 3. The germline V gene has CDR1 MGHRA and CDR2 YSYEKL. The CDR3 nucleotides read TGCGCCAGCAGCCAAGCCGGGACAGGGTATCAGCCCCAGCATTTT. The encoded protein is CASSQAGTGYQPQHF.

J is TRBJ2-7 and V is TRBV28, with TRBD2 matching 7 bases. This CDR3 region has 15 residues. CDR1 and CDR2 from the germline V gene are MDHEN and SYDVKM. V lost 2 bases, J lost 7 bases, and 11 bases stayed unmatched. CDR3 sequence: CASSLPTSKRREQYF. The DNA of the CDR3 is TGTGCCAGCAGTTTACCGACTAGCAAGCGCCGAGAGCAGTACTTC.

This chain joins TRBV27 and TRBJ2-6, with 9 positions matching TRBD1. Looked up from germline, CDR1 is MNHEY and CDR2 is SMNVEV (reference sequence). There are 19 residues in the CDR3. Germline trimming cut 5 bases from V and 2 bases from J; bases unmatched to any gene: 13. DNA of the CDR3: TGTGCCAGCAGTAAGGGACAGGGATATTGGGAGGCTGGGGCCAACGTCCTGACTTTC. Translated, it gives CASSKGQGYWEAGANVLTF.

The CDR3 reads CASSRGLADTQYF. For the CDR3, the DNA is TGTGCCAGCAGCCGAGGACTAGCGGATACGCAGTATTTT. The rearrangement links TRBV7-3 to TRBJ2-3; 9 nucleotides agree with TRBD2. Germline loops: CDR1 SGHTA, CDR2 FQGTGA. This CDR3 is built from 13 residues. The V gene end was trimmed by 5 bases and the J gene end by 6 bases; junction bases not matched to a gene: 3.

The chain is built from TRBV19 and TRBJ2-3; TRBD1 matches at 7 bases. The germline gives CDR1 LNHDA, CDR2 SQIVND (reference sequence). The V segment lost 0 bases and the J segment 0 bases; nucleotides outside the gene matches: 12. The CDR3 has 19 amino acids. CDR3 coding DNA: TGTGCCAGTAGTATAGATGCCCCTTCGACAGGGCCTAGCACAGATACGCAGTATTTT. Translated: CASSIDAPSTGPSTDTQYF.

The chain uses TRBV19 and TRBJ2-7; no reliable D call. Deletions cut 3 bases from V and 1 base from J, with 10 bases between. CDR3 length: 14 residues. The germline gives CDR1 LNHDA, CDR2 SQIVND (reference sequence). As DNA, the CDR3 is TGTGCCAGTAGTATTTCAGTTGGTTCCTACGAGCAGTACTTC. Translation gives CASSISVGSYEQYF.

The chain employs TRBV2 and TRBJ2-5; possible D gene TRBD1, 5 bases. Trimming left V 4 bases short and J 5 bases short, with 14 bases between. Germline V gene lookup returns CDR1 SNHLY and CDR2 FYNNEI. This CDR3 is built from 14 residues. This CDR3 reads CASSAQGMMETQYF. The DNA of the CDR3 is TGTGCCAGCAGTGCGCAGGGAATGATGGAGACCCAGTACTTC.

This clone was seen more than once but under ten times. The V gene is TRBV19, the J gene TRBJ1-4, with 7 bases fitting TRBD1. The CDR3 is made up of 15 amino acids. Germline V gene sequence: CDR1 LNHDA, CDR2 SQIVND (reference sequence). J lost 7 bases, V lost 1 base, and 6 bases had no gene match. The DNA for the CDR3 is TGTGCCAGTAGTATAGCGGCGGCAGGGGGTGAAAAACTGTTTTTT. Translated, it gives CASSIAAAGGEKLFF.

The V gene is TRBV3-1 (or the pseudogene TRBV3-2), the J gene TRBJ1-2; 9 bases agree with TRBD1. CDR1 is LGHDT, CDR2 YNNKEL, per germline (reference sequence). Trimming cost V 5 bases and J 4 bases; bases outside gene matches: 2. This CDR3 has 13 residues. CDR3 amino acids: CASSYRGLYGYTF. CDR3 DNA sequence: TGTGCCAGCAGCTACAGGGGGCTCTATGGCTACACCTTC.

The chain combines TRBV3-1 (or the pseudogene TRBV3-2) with TRBJ2-7; no firm D call. The CDR3 is made up of 16 amino acids. V lost 4 bases and J lost 0, with 16 bases in between. Germline V gene sequence: CDR1 LGHDT, CDR2 YNNKEL (reference sequence). The CDR3 DNA reads as TGTGCCAGCAGCCCGACCTCTAGGAACCCCTCCTACGAGCAGTACTTC. Its protein is CASSPTSRNPSYEQYF.

The rearrangement links TRBV19 to TRBJ2-5; 7 nucleotides align to TRBD1. From germline, CDR1 is LNHDA and CDR2 SQIVND (reference sequence). This CDR3 region has 14 residues. After removal of 4 bases from V and 1 base from J, the junction contained 3 bases not matched to a gene. The CDR3 protein is CASSTGTVQETQYF. The CDR3 bases are TGTGCCAGTAGTACCGGGACAGTCCAAGAGACCCAGTACTTC.

The chain recombines TRBV20-1 with TRBJ2-7, with D unclear. Trimming pared 4 bases from V and 7 bases from J, leaving 8 bases between. The CDR3 consists of 10 residues. Germline values: CDR1 DFQATT, CDR2 SNEGSKA (reference sequence). The DNA for the CDR3 is TGCAGTGCTAAGATCGGGGAGCAGTACTTC. It specifies CSAKIGEQYF.

The chain carries TRBV5-5 and TRBJ2-7; 14 bases fit TRBD2. CDR1 is SGHKS and CDR2 is YYEKEE in the germline V gene (reference sequence). There are 18 residues in the CDR3. V gave up 4 bases and J gave up 4 bases; unmatched junction bases: 13. CDR3 bases: TGTGCCAGCAGCCTTGGAACCCTGACTAGCGGGAGGGCATACGAGCAGTACTTC. Encoded protein: CASSLGTLTSGRAYEQYF.

This chain connects TRBV19 to TRBJ2-7; maybe TRBD1 (6 bases). The CDR3 spans 12 residues. The germline gives CDR1 LNHDA, CDR2 SQIVND (reference sequence). With 8 bases removed from V and 2 bases from J, the gap between germline ends came to 10 bases. As DNA, the CDR3 is TGTGCCAGTTCGACAGGTACCTACGAGCAGTACTTC. Its translation: CASSTGTYEQYF. The variable domain in full, with the rest retrieved from reference TRBV19 and TRBJ2-7, is DGGITQSPKYLFRKEGQNVTLSCEQNLNHDAMYWYRQDPGQGLRLIYYSQIVNDFQKGDIAEGYSVSREKKESFPLTVTSAQKNPTAFYLCASSTGTYEQYFGPGTRLTVT.

The chain joins TRBV20-1 to TRBJ2-7, with a weak D call TRBD1 (5 bases). This CDR3 is built from 13 residues. Germline CDR1 and CDR2: DFQATT and SNEGSKA (reference sequence). The V gene lost 3 bases and the J gene lost 4 bases, with 13 bases spanning the gap. The CDR3 DNA reads TGCAGTGCTAGTCCGCCAGGGAAATACGAGCAGTACTTC. Translating gives CSASPPGKYEQYF.

Regarding this clone: The sample holds other DNA sequences that translate to the same CDR3. J is TRBJ2-7 and V is TRBV4-3; 10 nucleotides line up with TRBD2. Unmatched junction bases numbered 6, after V lost 1 base and J lost 3 bases. The CDR3 consists of 16 residues. Per germline, CDR1 LGHNA and CDR2 YSLEER. This chain's CDR3 is CASSQALSGGFYEQYF. CDR3 coding DNA: TGCGCCAGCAGCCAAGCACTTAGCGGGGGGTTCTACGAGCAGTACTTC.